The T cell receptor (beta chain) under discussion was sequenced for a study of CXCR3-negative and CXCR3-positive naive CD8 T cells. Points from the study as a whole: CXCR3-positive naive cells carried more hydrophobic TRB CDR3s than CXCR3-negative ones. Whereas memory cells differed, naive CXCR3-negative and CXCR3-positive cells shared similar TRBV-TRBJ usage.

5' RACE with UMI labels generated the TRB cDNA libraries. Following a re-call of the 5' RACE reads, TCRdb has one entry per CDR3 protein and lacks DNA. The sample totals 120,000 to 150,000 distinct CDR3 sequences. Germline assignment: CDR1 SGHDN and CDR2 FVKESK. CDR3 length equals 19 residues. Worth noting for this clonotype: What it binds is unknown.

This receptor was identified in a human donor in good health. Some clones in this sample may be carry-over from other donors' samples. V usage is TRBV14 and J usage is TRBJ1-1; the D call of TRBD1 rests on TCRdb alone, since no DNA is present to check it. The sequencing input was naive CXCR3+ CD8+ T cells from blood. Specified subset: CD45RO-CCR7+CD27+CD95- naive CD8+ T cells expressing CXCR3 (TNR3+). The CDR3 spells CASSQDLIGAVGLNTEAFF.